These 10 T cell receptor beta chains were sequenced from one sample in a study of cytomegalovirus exposure and HLA in healthy donors. The PCR ran on 60 Vbeta and 13 Jbeta primers. Repertoires were generated with immunoSEQ multiplex PCR, while TCRdb's copy carries only in-frame clones and drops some. The profile shows approximately 100,000 clones, approximately 64% of them singletons. Sequences were obtained from PBMCs. Receptor source: a woman aged 50 to 65 in good health and CMV-seronegative.

The chain links TRBV19 to TRBJ2-7; TRBD1 might be the D (5 bases). The V end was cut by 5 bases, the J end by 3 bases, with 14 bases between. CDR1 and CDR2 from the germline V gene are LNHDA and SQIVND (reference sequence). The CDR3 runs 14 residues. The CDR3 sequence is CASSPQGWGYEQYF. The CDR3 DNA follows: TGTGCCAGTAGTCCCCAGGGATGGGGCTACGAGCAGTACTTC.

The chain has TRBV7-2 and TRBJ1-1; possible D gene TRBD1, 5 bases. The CDR3 runs to 16 residues. Germline CDR1 reads SGHTA; CDR2 reads FQGNSA. The V end was cut by 5 bases, the J end by 3 bases, with 19 bases between. The CDR3, as DNA: TGTGCCAGCAGCGAAGTGGGGGGAGTAGTGTACACTGAAGCTTTCTTT. Encoded protein: CASSEVGGVVYTEAFF.

The chain has TRBV6-5 and TRBJ2-1; 8 bases agree with TRBD2. The ends lost 5 bases at V and 12 bases at J; junction bases unmatched: 6. This CDR3 contains 12 residues. CDR1 is MNHEY and CDR2 is SVGAGI in the germline V gene. The CDR3 sequence: CASSSGRTSQFF. The CDR3 DNA follows: TGTGCCAGCAGTAGCGGGAGAACTTCGCAGTTCTTC.

This clone appeared a few times. This rearrangement joins TRBV5-1 to TRBJ2-5, with D tentatively TRBD1 (7 bases). Per germline, CDR1 SGHRS and CDR2 YFSETQ. The CDR3 length is 13 residues. Trimming took 2 bases from V and 4 from J, leaving 9 bases between them. The DNA of the CDR3 is TGCGCCAGCAGCTTTCAGGGGGGAGAGACCCAGTACTTC. Residues: CASSFQGGETQYF.

The V gene is TRBV18, the J gene TRBJ2-2; 7 bases map to TRBD1. V shed 4 bases, J shed 6 bases, and the junction held 8 bases outside the gene matches. This CDR3 has 15 amino acids. Germline assignment: CDR1 KGHSH and CDR2 LQKENI. The CDR3 spells CASSRDSLAAGELFF. The DNA of the CDR3 is TGTGCCAGCTCACGGGACAGCCTGGCCGCCGGGGAGCTGTTTTTT.

This clone was detected a few times. V usage is TRBV7-6 and J usage is TRBJ2-1, with TRBD2 identical over 9 bases. The CDR3 is 17 residues long. With 5 bases clipped from V and 0 bases from J, the junction kept 8 bases outside the gene matches. CDR1 SGHVS and CDR2 FNYEAQ come from the germline V gene. The CDR3 here is CASSVAGGTNSYNEQFF. The CDR3 nucleotides read TGTGCCAGCAGCGTCGCGGGAGGGACGAACTCCTACAATGAGCAGTTCTTC.

In this sample, this clone turned up once. This chain joins TRBV29-1 and TRBJ1-4; TRBD1 aligns across 9 bases. V lost 6 bases to trimming and J lost 8 bases; unmatched junction nucleotides: 7. This CDR3 has 13 amino acids. Per the germline V gene, CDR1 is SQVTM and CDR2 is ANQGSEA. The CDR3 sequence is CSVAGTGKEKLFF. CDR3 nucleotides: TGCAGCGTGGCCGGGACAGGGAAAGAAAAACTGTTTTTT.

This clone is classed as medium-sized (0.01 to 0.1%). The chain joins TRBV19 to TRBJ2-1; 8 bases line up with TRBD1. Germline-derived CDR1 and CDR2 are LNHDA and SQIVND (reference sequence). This CDR3 region has 15 residues. The V segment lost 3 bases and the J segment 2 bases; nucleotides outside the gene matches: 3. CDR3 sequence: CASSIWTGPYNEQFF. The CDR3 DNA is TGTGCCAGTAGTATCTGGACAGGGCCCTACAATGAGCAGTTCTTC.

The gene calls are TRBV2 and TRBJ1-5; D remains unclear. Between the trimmed V and J ends, which lost 2 bases and 4 bases, there was a span of 9 bases. This CDR3 is 14 amino acids long. The V gene's germline CDR1 is SNHLY and CDR2 FYNNEI. CDR3: CASSEMYQNQPQHF. In DNA, the CDR3 is TGTGCCAGCAGTGAAATGTACCAGAATCAGCCCCAGCATTTT.

In this sample, this clone turned up once. The J gene is TRBJ1-1, the V gene TRBV11-2; a possible D gene is TRBD1 (5 bases). Germline V gene lookup returns CDR1 SGHAT and CDR2 FQNNGV. CDR3 length: 14 amino acids. The V end was cut by 0 bases, the J end by 6 bases, with 11 bases between. The CDR3 DNA reads TGTGCCAGCAGCTTAGATGGGGGGATCGCTGAAGCTTTCTTT. This sequence encodes CASSLDGGIAEAFF. Full variable domain (missing parts from reference TRBV11-2 and TRBJ1-1): EAGVAQSPRYKIIEKRQSVAFWCNPISGHATLYWYQQILGQGPKLLIQFQNNGVVDDSQLPKDRFSAERLKGVDSTLKIQPAKLEDSAVYLCASSLDGGIAEAFFGQGTRLTVV.